Below, 32 T cell receptor beta chains from the same sample are listed, as sequenced in a study of spatial heterogeneity in lung cancer. Time point reported: sample taken at primary tumor resection. TCRdb recomputed calls from the 5' RACE reads with MiXCR, one row per CDR3 protein. The data contain tens of thousands of distinct CDR3 sequences, over 9.5% of them singletons. Sequencing used PBMCs, obtained at surgery. The receptor set was obtained from a male donor with early-stage non-small cell lung cancer.

This clonotype came up a few times. J is TRBJ2-5 and V is TRBV12-3 or TRBV12-4; TRBD2 matches at 7 bases. V lost 0 bases and J lost 6; bases outside the gene matches: 7. CDR3 length equals 15 residues. CDR3 bases: TGTGCCAGCAGTTTAGCTGGGGGGGTGCCTCAGACCCAGTACTTC. Protein: CASSLAGGVPQTQYF.

This clonotype was observed many times. The rearrangement links TRBV2 to TRBJ2-5, with 7 bases identical to TRBD1. Per germline, CDR1 SNHLY and CDR2 FYNNEI. CDR3 length: 14 amino acids. V shed 5 bases, J shed 7 bases, and the junction held 10 bases outside the gene matches. CDR3 nucleotides: TGTGCCAGCAGTAAGGACAGGTCCCCAGGGACCCAGTACTTC. This translates into CASSKDRSPGTQYF.

This clonotype was seen more than once but under ten times. The chain couples TRBV20-1 to TRBJ2-7; unclear D gene. The CDR3 is made up of 14 amino acids. Trimming shortened V by 0 bases and J by 3 bases, and 12 bases separated the two germline ends. Per the germline V gene, CDR1 is DFQATT and CDR2 is SNEGSKA (reference sequence). CDR3 amino acids: CSARDMDRSYEQYF. Here the CDR3 DNA reads TGCAGTGCTAGAGATATGGACCGGAGCTACGAGCAGTACTTC.

In this sample, this clonotype turned up many times. The chain links TRBV29-1 to TRBJ1-1; D perhaps matches TRBD1 (6 bases). Trimming cost V 4 bases and J 1 base, with 13 bases left between them. Germline assignment: CDR1 SQVTM and CDR2 ANQGSEA. This CDR3 is built from 14 residues. CDR3 bases: TGCAGCGTTGTAACAGGGCGGGGGAACACTGAAGCTTTCTTT. This gives the protein CSVVTGRGNTEAFF.

The chain has TRBV12-3 or TRBV12-4 and TRBJ2-7, with D tentatively TRBD2 (5 bases). The CDR3 is made up of 17 amino acids. V was trimmed by 5 bases and J by 4 bases, leaving 24 bases between them. The CDR3 DNA sequence: TGTGCCAGCAGTGAGGGCCGCTCTCGGTGGAGTTCATACGAGCAGTACTTC. Encoded protein: CASSEGRSRWSSYEQYF.

J is TRBJ2-5 and V is TRBV29-1; perhaps D is TRBD1 or TRBD2 (5 bases each). Per germline, CDR1 SQVTM and CDR2 ANQGSEA. CDR3 size: 16 residues. The V end was cut by 4 bases, the J end by 5 bases, with 23 bases between. The CDR3 spells CSVVWTPGPRRETQYF. Here the CDR3 DNA reads TGCAGCGTTGTGTGGACTCCGGGACCCAGAAGGGAGACCCAGTACTTC. Full variable domain (missing parts from reference TRBV29-1 and TRBJ2-5): SAVISQKPSRDICQRGTSLTIQCQVDSQVTMMFWYRQQPGQSLTLIATANQGSEATYESGFVIDKFPISRPNLTFSTLTVSNMSPEDSSIYLCSVVWTPGPRRETQYFGPGTRLLVL.

The chain links TRBV18 to TRBJ1-6; D unresolved. The CDR3 consists of 16 residues. The germline CDR1 and CDR2 sequences are KGHSH and LQKENI. V dropped 3 bases and J dropped 5 bases, with 14 bases sitting between them. CDR3 nucleotide sequence: TGTGCCAGCTCACCTTTCACCCGGGAAAATAATTCACCCCTCCACTTT. This translates into CASSPFTRENNSPLHF.

This clonotype was seen more than once but under ten times. CDR3 nucleotides: TGTGCCAGCAGTTACCTACTGTCCTACGAGCAGTACTTC. It yields the protein CASSYLLSYEQYF. V is TRBV6-5 and J is TRBJ2-7; D gene uncertain. CDR1 MNHEY and CDR2 SVGAGI come from the germline V gene. Between the trimmed V and J ends, which lost 2 bases and 1 base, there was a span of 6 bases. The CDR3 loop spans 13 amino acids.

This clonotype was counted at least ten times. This chain connects TRBV28 to TRBJ1-2, with 7 bases that match TRBD1. J was trimmed by 2 bases and V by 6 bases; bases with no gene match: 6. Looked up from germline, CDR1 is MDHEN and CDR2 is SYDVKM. The CDR3 totals 14 residues. CDR3 in amino acids: CASRPQGDNYGYTF. CDR3 sequence (DNA): TGTGCCAGCAGGCCCCAGGGGGACAACTATGGCTACACCTTC.

This clonotype has more than one count but fewer than ten. The chain combines TRBV7-2 with TRBJ1-1; no firm D call. The CDR3 extends over 16 amino acids. Germline CDR1 and CDR2: SGHTA and FQGNSA. Trimming took 0 bases from V and 1 from J, leaving 12 bases between them. The CDR3, as DNA: TGTGCCAGCAGCTTAGCGGCCCTGCAGCCGAACACTGAAGCTTTCTTT. This sequence encodes CASSLAALQPNTEAFF.

This clonotype has more than one count but fewer than ten. This chain links TRBV5-5 with TRBJ2-2; D is unresolved. The CDR3 runs 15 residues. Germline-derived CDR1 and CDR2 are SGHKS and YYEKEE (reference sequence). Trimming stripped 4 bases from V and 1 base from J, with 11 bases between. As DNA, the CDR3 is TGTGCCAGCAGCCCGAGGAGAGTGAACACCGGGGAGCTGTTTTTT. The encoded protein is CASSPRRVNTGELFF.

The chain has TRBV4-2 and TRBJ2-6; the D gene is possibly TRBD1 (5 bases). Trimming cost V 4 bases and J 2 bases, with 15 bases left between them. The CDR3 totals 17 residues. From germline, CDR1 is LGHNA and CDR2 YNFKEQ. In nucleotides, the CDR3 is TGTGCCAGCAGCCGAGACAGCAGGAGCCCTGGGGCCAACGTCCTGACTTTC. Its translation: CASSRDSRSPGANVLTF.

This clonotype came up many times. The rearrangement uses TRBV6-5 and TRBJ2-1; D is unresolved. V was shortened by 2 bases and J by 4 bases, with 9 bases between the two germline ends. Germline V CDR1 and CDR2: MNHEY, SVGAGI. This CDR3 has 14 amino acids. CDR3 in amino acids: CASSYGRSYNEQFF. The CDR3 DNA sequence: TGTGCCAGCAGTTACGGACGGTCTTACAATGAGCAGTTCTTC.

This clonotype was counted a few times. This chain links TRBV20-1 with TRBJ2-1; TRBD1 matches 10 bases. Per the germline V gene, CDR1 is DFQATT and CDR2 is SNEGSKA (reference sequence). The CDR3 covers 15 residues. With 3 bases clipped from V and 7 bases from J, the junction kept 9 bases outside the gene matches. The CDR3 sequence is CSASPGQGSVNEQFF. DNA of the CDR3: TGCAGTGCTAGTCCGGGACAGGGGTCTGTTAATGAGCAGTTCTTC.

The chain uses TRBV30 and TRBJ2-5; D gene unclear. Germline values: CDR1 GTSNPN, CDR2 SVGIG (reference sequence). This CDR3 is built from 12 residues. V was shortened by 3 bases and J by 5 bases, with 10 bases between the two germline ends. Written as DNA, the CDR3 is TGTGCCTGGAGCATGGGGTCGGAGACCCAGTACTTC. Its protein is CAWSMGSETQYF.

The chain employs TRBV19 and TRBJ2-1; 8 nucleotides agree with TRBD2. CDR3 length: 13 amino acids. V lost 6 bases and J lost 4; bases outside the gene matches: 2. The V gene's germline CDR1 is LNHDA and CDR2 SQIVND (reference sequence). The CDR3 spells CASSGGEYNEQFF. DNA of the CDR3: TGTGCCAGTAGCGGGGGGGAATACAATGAGCAGTTCTTC.

This clonotype was observed a handful of times. The V call is TRBV3-1, the J call TRBJ2-6, with D possibly being TRBD2 (5 bases). V gave up 7 bases and J gave up 0 bases, with 13 bases separating them. The CDR3 runs to 16 residues. The germline V gene has CDR1 LGHDT and CDR2 YNNKEL (reference sequence). DNA of the CDR3: TGTGCCAGCAACCCCTCAGGAGGCTCTGGGGCCAACGTCCTGACTTTC. Translated: CASNPSGGSGANVLTF.

This clonotype was counted at least ten times. V is TRBV7-3 and J is TRBJ2-3; no clear D. V lost 1 base and J 2 bases, leaving 13 bases between the germline ends. Germline V gene sequence: CDR1 SGHTA, CDR2 FQGTGA. CDR3 length: 16 residues. The CDR3 loop is CASSLRPSVDTDTQYF. The CDR3 nucleotides are TGTGCCAGCAGCTTAAGGCCCTCCGTTGACACAGATACGCAGTATTTT. The variable domain in full, completed from reference TRBV7-3 and TRBJ2-3, reads GAGVSQTPSNKVTEKGKYVELRCDPISGHTALYWYRQSLGQGPEFLIYFQGTGAADDSGLPNDRFFAVRPEGSVSTLKIQRTERGDSAVYLCASSLRPSVDTDTQYFGPGTRLTVL.

This clonotype was detected a few times. The chain couples TRBV20-1 to TRBJ2-7, with a possible D match to TRBD2 (6 bases). CDR1 and CDR2 (germline): DFQATT, SNEGSKA (reference sequence). The CDR3 spans 13 residues. With 3 bases removed from V and 3 bases from J, the gap between germline ends came to 12 bases. DNA of the CDR3: TGCAGTGCTAGGTTTAGGAGGGGCTACGAGCAGTACTTC. This sequence encodes CSARFRRGYEQYF.

This clonotype was seen a handful of times. The chain uses TRBV5-4 and TRBJ1-1, with unresolved D. This CDR3 is 14 amino acids long. V lost 2 bases and J lost 1, with 9 bases in between. Germline V lookup: CDR1 SGHNT, CDR2 YYREEE (reference sequence). CDR3 amino acids: CASSLQPTNTEAFF. CDR3 DNA: TGTGCCAGCAGCTTACAGCCCACGAACACTGAAGCTTTCTTT. Full variable domain (remainder filled in from reference TRBV5-4 and TRBJ1-1): ETGVTQSPTHLIKTRGQQVTLRCSSQSGHNTVSWYQQALGQGPQFIFQYYREEENGRGNFPPRFSGLQFPNYSSELNVNALELDDSALYLCASSLQPTNTEAFFGQGTRLTVV.

The chain is built from TRBV27 and TRBJ1-1; the D is unclear. The length of the CDR3 is 14 residues. The germline CDR1 and CDR2 sequences are MNHEY and SMNVEV (reference sequence). Trimming removed 0 bases at V and 1 base at J, with 6 bases between. The CDR3 loop reads CASSLSRENTEAFF. The CDR3 DNA sequence: TGTGCCAGCAGTTTATCCCGCGAGAACACTGAAGCTTTCTTT.

This clonotype was picked up a small number of times. This chain joins TRBV18 and TRBJ1-2, with TRBD1 as a possible D gene (6 bases). The germline CDR1 and CDR2 sequences are KGHSH and LQKENI. V lost 3 bases to trimming and J lost 2 bases, with 22 bases between them. The CDR3 has 18 amino acids. The CDR3 here is CASSPYGAQGFENYGYTF. The CDR3, as DNA: TGTGCCAGCTCACCTTACGGGGCACAGGGCTTCGAGAACTATGGCTACACCTTC.

V usage is TRBV7-2 and J usage is TRBJ1-1; 9 bases align to TRBD1. This CDR3 is built from 13 residues. The trim removed 2 bases at V and 11 bases at J, leaving 6 bases unmatched. In germline, CDR1 is SGHTA, CDR2 FQGNSA. The CDR3 loop reads CASSLTPGTGAFF. CDR3 sequence (DNA): TGTGCCAGCAGCTTAACCCCCGGGACAGGGGCTTTCTTT.

This clonotype turned up a few times. This sequence joins TRBV7-3 and TRBJ1-6, with unresolved D. The V gene's germline CDR1 is SGHTA and CDR2 FQGTGA. The CDR3 is 13 residues long. V was shortened by 1 base and J by 5 bases, with 3 bases between the two germline ends. The CDR3 sequence is CASSLNHNSPLHF. In nucleotides, the CDR3 is TGTGCCAGCAGCTTAAACCATAATTCACCCCTCCACTTT. Based on the CDR3 plus reference TRBV7-3 and TRBJ1-6, the full variable domain is GAGVSQTPSNKVTEKGKYVELRCDPISGHTALYWYRQSLGQGPEFLIYFQGTGAADDSGLPNDRFFAVRPEGSVSTLKIQRTERGDSAVYLCASSLNHNSPLHFGNGTRLTVT.

The chain has TRBV24-1 and TRBJ2-3; TRBD1 matches 7 bases. The CDR3 length is 16 residues. J was trimmed by 6 bases and V by 3 bases; bases with no gene match: 11. CDR1 KGHDR and CDR2 SFDVKD come from the germline V gene. CDR3 sequence: CATSDPRQGSTDTQYF. For the CDR3, the DNA is TGTGCCACCAGTGATCCTAGACAGGGATCCACGGATACGCAGTATTTT.

This chain connects TRBV5-1 to TRBJ1-4; tentative D call: TRBD1 (6 bases). V was trimmed by 5 bases and J by 6 bases, leaving 14 bases between them. Germline CDR1 is SGHRS and CDR2 is YFSETQ. The CDR3 runs to 14 residues. This CDR3 reads CASRYRVEDEKLFF. The CDR3, as DNA: TGCGCCAGCAGGTACAGGGTTGAGGATGAAAAACTGTTTTTT. Combining the CDR3 with reference TRBV5-1 and TRBJ1-4 gives the whole variable domain KAGVTQTPRYLIKTRGQQVTLSCSPISGHRSVSWYQQTPGQGLQFLFEYFSETQRNKGNFPGRFSGRQFSNSRSEMNVSTLELGDSALYLCASRYRVEDEKLFFGSGTQLSVL.

The V gene is TRBV7-2, the J gene TRBJ2-6; D unclear. Deletions cut 1 base from V and 14 bases from J, with 9 bases between. Germline CDR1 reads SGHTA; CDR2 reads FQGNSA. The CDR3 is 12 residues long. DNA of the CDR3: TGTGCCAGCAGCTTAGTAGCTTCTTTCCTGACTTTC. Its protein product is CASSLVASFLTF.

This rearrangement joins TRBV15 to TRBJ2-7; D ambiguous. The germline V and J ends were trimmed by 1 base and 4 bases, with 11 bases remaining between them. CDR1 is LNHNV and CDR2 is YYDKDF in the germline V gene (reference sequence). CDR3 length: 14 residues. CDR3 sequence (DNA): TGTGCCACCAGCAGAGGTCGGCAGTCTTACGAGCAGTACTTC. Translating it yields CATSRGRQSYEQYF.

This clonotype was found a few times. The chain is built from TRBV12-3 or TRBV12-4 and TRBJ2-5; no definite D call. V was shortened by 7 bases and J by 2 bases, with 11 bases between the two germline ends. The length of the CDR3 is 13 residues. CDR3 in DNA: TGTGCCAGCAAGATGGCAGCTCAAGAGACCCAGTACTTC. It codes for CASKMAAQETQYF.

The rearrangement joins TRBV6-2 or TRBV6-3 to TRBJ2-7, with 7 bases identical to TRBD1. Germline CDR1 reads MNHEY; CDR2 reads SVGEGT. CDR3 length: 11 residues. The junction had 9 bases not matched to a gene; V was cut back by 7 bases and J by 12 bases. The CDR3 reads CASNTGTAAYF. The CDR3 DNA reads as TGTGCCAGCAACACGGGGACAGCGGCGTACTTC.

This clonotype was recorded many times. The rearrangement uses TRBV7-2 and TRBJ1-5; the D gene is possibly TRBD1 (5 bases). CDR3 length: 13 residues. V was shortened by 5 bases and J by 5 bases, with 10 bases between the two germline ends. The germline V gene has CDR1 SGHTA and CDR2 FQGNSA. The CDR3 nucleotides are TGTGCCAGCAGCCCCCAAGGGGATCAGCCCCAGCATTTT. Its translation is CASSPQGDQPQHF.

This clonotype has at least ten counts. V is TRBV29-1 and J is TRBJ2-1, with 7 bases that match TRBD2. J gave up 13 bases and V 4 bases, and 7 bases lay outside the gene matches. Germline CDR1 SQVTM, CDR2 ANQGSEA. The CDR3 contains 11 residues. The CDR3 spells CSVGVGGSQFF. The CDR3 region has the DNA TGCAGCGTTGGGGTGGGAGGGTCCCAGTTCTTC.